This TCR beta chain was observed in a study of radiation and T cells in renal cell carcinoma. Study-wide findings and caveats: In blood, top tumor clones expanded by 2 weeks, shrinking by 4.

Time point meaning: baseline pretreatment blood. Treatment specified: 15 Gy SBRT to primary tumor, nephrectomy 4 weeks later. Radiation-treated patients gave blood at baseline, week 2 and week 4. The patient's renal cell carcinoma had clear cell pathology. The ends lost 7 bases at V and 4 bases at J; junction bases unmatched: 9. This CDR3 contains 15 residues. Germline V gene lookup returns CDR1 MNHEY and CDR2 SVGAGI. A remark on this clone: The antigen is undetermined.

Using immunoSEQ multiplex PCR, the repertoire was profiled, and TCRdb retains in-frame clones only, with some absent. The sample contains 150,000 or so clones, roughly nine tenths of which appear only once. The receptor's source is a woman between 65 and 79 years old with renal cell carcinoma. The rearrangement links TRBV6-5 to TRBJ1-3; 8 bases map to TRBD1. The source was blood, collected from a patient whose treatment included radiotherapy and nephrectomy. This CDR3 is CASKSGGAEGNTIYF. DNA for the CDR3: TGTGCCAGCAAATCAGGGGGCGCGGAAGGAAACACCATATATTTT.